This T cell receptor beta chain was captured by sequencing in a study of blood T cell repertoires in COVID-19 (dated by TCRdb to 2020 to 2022). Background for the entire study: Samples covering the acute and convalescent phases of COVID-19 were provided by collaborators in the United States, Italy and Spain. The prospective study material was composed of cDNA or gDNA derived from T cells, B-cell-depleted T cells, or PBMCs. Deeply sampled blood TCRbeta repertoires from subjects exposed to, actively infected with, or recovered from COVID-19 were included in the dataset. The repertoires were released in a freely available public database meant as a resource for research on the immune response to SARS-CoV-2. The samples were drawn from the first 160 participants of the ongoing ImmuneRACE study and from 950 to 1,500 subjects provided by 6 global collaborators. The sample metadata nearly always contained a de-identified subject ID, COVID-19 status, age in years and sex. HLA class I and class II types, where available, came from metadata supplied by the sample provider rather than from assay-based typing.

A word on this clone: It has no known antigen specificity. Per-nucleotide qualities are absent, and no much larger clonotype sits a single base away.

Whole blood was collected in K2EDTA tubes by collaborating institutions according to the institutions' own protocols. For TCRbeta analysis, collaborators shipped samples in one of three forms: frozen whole blood, isolated PBMCs, or DNA extracted from either of those sample types. Trimming takes 0 bases from V and 6 bases from J, and the germline ends sit 14 bases apart. The CDR3 starts with the cysteine, ends with the phenylalanine, and has 16 residues. The only DNA kept is the CDR3, 48 bases in frame from the first base. The germline V gene (reference sequence) yields LNHNV for CDR1 and YYDKDF for CDR2. Results and caveats for the whole study, not just this receptor: How much clinical and demographic metadata was included differed by source and by participant, and the metadata was provided uncurated.

The immunoSEQ Assay, a bias-controlled multiplex PCR, was used to amplify TCRbeta CDR3 regions from genomic DNA. The paper's data handling went like this. The number of nucleated cells in each sample was estimated from the amplification of reference gene primers within the assay. To quantify the absolute abundance of each unique TCRbeta CDR3 rearrangement, sequence reads were collapsed and filtered. Productive Simpson clonality was computed per sample as the square root of Simpson's diversity index over productive rearrangements. TCRdb retrieved this table from immuneACCESS and kept in-frame rearrangements only. Not all clones are present; in checked studies, unresolved V genes account for under half, and no reason is known for the remainder. That table is the source of V, J and clone size, and D and trimming were worked out from the DNA. The table for this sample lists roughly 20,000 clones; under 90% of them were counted only once. In total, the top ten clones hold 5% to 7% of the sample.

This sequence was found in a human donor in a cohort sampled during active COVID-19. The material sequenced was peripheral blood. The chain links TRBV15 with TRBJ1-4, with the D segment identity uncertain. The DNA sequence is TGTGCCACCAGCAGAGATTTCGGCAGGAGGGATGAAAAACTGTTTTTT. It specifies CATSRDFGRRDEKLFF.